These 25 T cell receptor beta chains were sequenced from one sample in a study of PD-1 blockade in classical Hodgkin lymphoma. TCRdb's table, derived via immunoSEQ multiplex PCR, lists solely in-frame clones and lacks some. The sample shows 90,000 to 140,000 clones, roughly nine tenths of them seen only once. Regarding time point: cycle 4 day 1 (C4D1), after less than 7 weeks of nivolumab. In every patient, relapse followed autologous stem cell transplantation, while exposure to brentuximab vedotin differed. Sample: peripheral blood mononuclear cells (PBMCs), taken before the fourth cycle of nivolumab. All receptors come from a human donor with classical Hodgkin lymphoma.

To note about this clone: No DNA is shown, since the ends of the CDR3 on it are uncertain; the CDR3 is the one TCRdb lists. This rearrangement joins TRBV19 to TRBJ2-3; TRBD1, the table's D call, lacks a check against the DNA. CDR1 LNHDA and CDR2 SQIVND come from the germline V gene (reference sequence). The CDR3 adds up to 14 amino acids, both ends counted. The CDR3 spells CASTSGQGTDTQYF.

V is TRBV28 and J is TRBJ1-2; D gene ambiguous. CDR1 and CDR2 from the germline V gene are MDHEN and SYDVKM. CDR3 length: 13 amino acids. V dropped 3 bases and J dropped 3 bases, with 8 bases sitting between them. Here the CDR3 reads CASSLLSDYGYTF. In DNA, the CDR3 is TGTGCCAGCAGTTTGTTGTCAGACTATGGCTACACCTTC.

The chain carries TRBV25-1 and TRBJ1-1, with 8 bases that match TRBD1. The junction had 3 bases not matched to a gene; V was cut back by 5 bases and J by 1 base. Germline V gene lookup returns CDR1 MGHDK and CDR2 SYGVNS. The CDR3 length is 14 residues. The DNA for the CDR3 is TGTGCCAGCAGTCTGGGGACAGGGAACACTGAAGCTTTCTTT. Translating it yields CASSLGTGNTEAFF.

The genes are TRBV6-6 and TRBJ1-1; D perhaps matches TRBD1 (5 bases). Germline V CDR1 and CDR2: MNHNY, SVGAGI (reference sequence). The CDR3 contains 14 residues. V was clipped by 6 bases and J by 1 base, with 12 bases between them. The CDR3 DNA reads as TGTGCCAGCAGCTGGCGGACATCGAACACTGAAGCTTTCTTT. It is translated as CASSWRTSNTEAFF.

This clone was observed a single time. The J gene is TRBJ2-3, the V gene TRBV12-1; the table names TRBD2, a call not compared with the DNA. TRBV12-1 is termed a pseudogene. This CDR3 has 19 residues. CDR3 sequence (DNA): TGTGCCAGCAGCCTCCCCCGGCCCTTGACTAGCGGGGTCACAGATACGCAGTATTTT. Protein product: CASSLPRPLTSGVTDTQYF.

The V and J genes are TRBV11-2 and TRBJ2-5; D gene unclear. Germline V gene sequence: CDR1 SGHAT, CDR2 FQNNGV. This CDR3 region has 13 residues. V gave up 3 bases and J gave up 5 bases, with 10 bases separating them. The CDR3 spells CASSFSFSETQYF. The CDR3 DNA is TGTGCCAGCAGCTTCAGTTTCAGTGAGACCCAGTACTTC.

This chain connects TRBV30 to TRBJ2-5; 10 nucleotides agree with TRBD1. This CDR3 comprises 14 residues. CDR1 is GTSNPN, CDR2 SVGIG, per germline (reference sequence). The J segment lost 4 bases and the V segment lost 5 bases, leaving 7 bases of the junction unmatched. The CDR3 here is CAWGEGQGRETQYF. The CDR3 DNA is TGTGCCTGGGGGGAGGGACAGGGGCGAGAGACCCAGTACTTC.

The rearrangement joins TRBV18 to TRBJ2-1; D gene ambiguous. The CDR3 totals 10 residues. Germline CDR1 and CDR2: KGHSH and LQKENI. The ends were cut back, 5 bases at V and 5 bases at J, with 1 base in the middle. The DNA for the CDR3 is TGTGCCAGCTCAAACAATGAGCAGTTCTTC. This gives the protein CASSNNEQFF.

V usage is TRBV14 and J usage is TRBJ2-1; TRBD2 agrees at 7 bases. The CDR3 is 16 residues long. Looked up from germline, CDR1 is SGHDN and CDR2 is FVKESK. The J segment lost 6 bases and the V segment lost 2 bases, leaving 10 bases of the junction unmatched. The CDR3 sequence: CASSQFLGLEVNEQFF. The CDR3 coding sequence is TGTGCCAGCAGCCAATTCCTAGGACTAGAGGTCAATGAGCAGTTCTTC.

This chain connects TRBV30 to TRBJ1-5; possible D gene TRBD1, 5 bases. Deletions cut 2 bases from V and 4 bases from J, with 9 bases between. CDR1 is GTSNPN, CDR2 SVGIG, per germline (reference sequence). The CDR3 length is 13 residues. CDR3 sequence (DNA): TGTGCCTGGAGTCCCCGGGGGAATCAGCCCCAGCATTTT. Translating it yields CAWSPRGNQPQHF.

The V and J genes are TRBV6-5 and TRBJ1-1; a possible D gene is TRBD1 (5 bases). CDR3 length equals 14 residues. CDR1 MNHEY and CDR2 SVGAGI come from the germline V gene. Trimming cost V 8 bases and J 2 bases, with 15 bases left between them. CDR3 coding DNA: TGTGCCAGCGGGGCTCTGCGACGTAACACTGAAGCTTTCTTT. Amino acids: CASGALRRNTEAFF.

J is TRBJ2-7 and V is TRBV4-2; 10 bases align to TRBD2. V lost 1 base to trimming and J lost 6 bases; unmatched junction nucleotides: 9. The length of the CDR3 is 16 residues. CDR1 and CDR2 from the germline V gene are LGHNA and YNFKEQ. DNA of the CDR3: TGTGCCAGCAGCCAAGTCTCTAGCGGGGGCTTTGGCGAGCAGTACTTC. Protein sequence: CASSQVSSGGFGEQYF.

J is TRBJ1-5 and V is TRBV6-1; unclear D gene. Germline CDR1 reads MNHNS; CDR2 reads SASEGT. This CDR3 region has 16 residues. Trimming took off 0 bases at V and 7 bases at J, with 16 bases between the two ends. CDR3: CASSEAGRGYVQPQHF. The CDR3, as DNA: TGTGCCAGCAGTGAAGCTGGGAGAGGATATGTGCAGCCCCAGCATTTT.

The V gene is TRBV6-5, the J gene TRBJ1-1; D not resolved. The CDR3 sequence is 13 residues long. The ends were cut back, 0 bases at V and 1 base at J, with 3 bases in the middle. CDR1 and CDR2 from the germline V gene are MNHEY and SVGAGI. Written as DNA, the CDR3 is TGTGCCAGCAGTTACTCGGAGAACACTGAAGCTTTCTTT. Translating it yields CASSYSENTEAFF.

This clone was observed a single time. The chain is built from TRBV2 and TRBJ1-2; no definite D call. CDR1 SNHLY and CDR2 FYNNEI come from the germline V gene. V dropped 5 bases and J dropped 8 bases, with 15 bases sitting between them. CDR3 size: 13 residues. CDR3 in DNA: TGTGCCAGCAGTTTTGACCGGGGTCAAGGCTACACCTTC. Encoded protein: CASSFDRGQGYTF.

The V gene is TRBV6-5, the J gene TRBJ2-1; no reliable D call. The CDR3 extends over 13 amino acids. Germline CDR1 is MNHEY and CDR2 is SVGAGI. The V end was cut by 0 bases, the J end by 6 bases, with 6 bases between. The CDR3 spells CASSYSKVNEQFF. The CDR3 coding sequence is TGTGCCAGCAGTTACTCGAAGGTCAATGAGCAGTTCTTC.

The chain carries TRBV12-5 and TRBJ2-7; 7 bases line up with TRBD1. Germline V CDR1 and CDR2: LGHNT, FRNRAP. With 7 bases clipped from V and 5 bases from J, the junction kept 11 bases outside the gene matches. The CDR3 contains 14 residues. The CDR3 loop is CASALDRWVHEQYF. Here the CDR3 DNA reads TGTGCTAGTGCTCTGGACAGGTGGGTCCACGAGCAGTACTTC.

This chain uses TRBV4-1 with TRBJ2-2, with TRBD2 as a possible D gene (6 bases). V was trimmed by 0 bases and J by 6 bases, leaving 11 bases between them. The CDR3 is made up of 15 amino acids. Germline V gene lookup returns CDR1 MGHRA and CDR2 YSYEKL. Written as DNA, the CDR3 is TGCGCCAGCAGCCAAGAGACTAGTAGATCCGGGGAGCTGTTTTTT. Translated: CASSQETSRSGELFF.

This chain links TRBV6-5 with TRBJ1-1; 8 bases agree with TRBD1. Germline values: CDR1 MNHEY, CDR2 SVGAGI. The CDR3 extends over 15 amino acids. J lost 5 bases, V lost 9 bases, and 14 bases had no gene match. CDR3 nucleotides: TGTGCCAGTATACCACTAGACAGGGGAAGGACTGAAGCTTTCTTT. It specifies CASIPLDRGRTEAFF.

J is TRBJ1-2 and V is TRBV7-2; D may be TRBD1 (5 bases). Germline values: CDR1 SGHTA, CDR2 FQGNSA. The CDR3 loop spans 14 amino acids. V was pared by 3 bases and J by 5 bases, with 13 bases between. This CDR3 reads CASSFRDGPYGYTF. The CDR3 nucleotides are TGTGCCAGCAGCTTCCGGGACGGACCATATGGCTACACCTTC.

In its sample, this clone was seen a few times. This chain links TRBV2 with TRBJ1-2; D is ambiguous. The CDR3 runs to 13 residues. The ends were cut back, 4 bases at V and 2 bases at J, with 8 bases in the middle. Germline CDR1 SNHLY, CDR2 FYNNEI. The CDR3 bases are TGTGCCAGCAGTGTAGGGCTGAACTATGGCTACACCTTC. Residues: CASSVGLNYGYTF. Looking up the rest from reference TRBV2 and TRBJ1-2 gives the full variable domain: EPEVTQTPSHQVTQMGQEVILRCVPISNHLYFYWYRQILGQKVEFLVSFYNNEISEKSEIFDDQFSVERPDGSNFTLKIRSTKLEDSAMYFCASSVGLNYGYTFGSGTRLTVV.

This chain joins TRBV27 and TRBJ2-2; D remains unclear. Trimming stripped 3 bases from V and 2 bases from J, with 4 bases between. The germline V gene has CDR1 MNHEY and CDR2 SMNVEV (reference sequence). This CDR3 has 13 amino acids. DNA of the CDR3: TGTGCCAGCAGTTTTAGTAACACCGGGGAGCTGTTTTTT. Its translation: CASSFSNTGELFF.

The genes are TRBV5-1 and TRBJ1-1; TRBD1 aligns across 7 bases. CDR1 is SGHRS and CDR2 is YFSETQ in the germline V gene. Trimming at V came to 4 bases and at J to 2 bases, leaving 2 bases not matched to a gene. The length of the CDR3 is 13 residues. The CDR3 sequence is CASSVGGNTEAFF. CDR3 nucleotides: TGCGCCAGCAGCGTAGGGGGCAACACTGAAGCTTTCTTT.

The V and J genes are TRBV6-6 and TRBJ1-1; D gene ambiguous. Trimming took off 6 bases at V and 1 base at J, with 15 bases between the two ends. Looked up from germline, CDR1 is MNHNY and CDR2 is SVGAGI (reference sequence). CDR3 size: 15 residues. The CDR3 reads CASSPGLKENTEAFF. Here the CDR3 DNA reads TGTGCCAGCAGCCCCGGACTGAAAGAGAACACTGAAGCTTTCTTT.

The CDR3 coding sequence is TGTGCCAGCAGTCTAATGACAGGACACTACGAGCAGTACTTC. It codes for CASSLMTGHYEQYF. The rearrangement links TRBV27 to TRBJ2-7; a possible D gene is TRBD1 (6 bases). CDR1 and CDR2 from the germline V gene are MNHEY and SMNVEV (reference sequence). Trimming took 5 bases from V and 3 from J, leaving 14 bases between them. This CDR3 has 14 residues.